The clone carrying this T cell receptor (beta chain) was observed a handful of times. Its antigen is unidentified. The authors produced TCR alpha and TCR beta cDNA libraries with sample barcodes and UMIs by 5'RACE using constant-segment primers. TCRdb ran MiXCR on the 5' RACE reads and lists one entry per CDR3 protein. The table lists about 190,000 distinct CDR3 sequences, more than 25% of them singletons. These data come from a study of T-cell memory formation after mild COVID-19. On the study more broadly: Among the donors, TCR clusters were largely specific to each donor. Study-level results: The CD4+ clones that contracted clustered mainly within CM and EM, and the CD8+ clones concentrated in EMRA.

The V end lost 6 bases, the J end lost 4 bases, and 15 bases lay between the germline ends. CDR3 size: 14 residues. The specimen sequenced was PBMCs or a T cell subset sorted from them (not recorded which). V and J are TRBV12-3 or TRBV12-4 and TRBJ2-5, with unresolved D. The TCR originated in an adult woman who had mild COVID-19 (a few samples of this study predate the infection). Cell type and time point are not known. The CDR3, as DNA: TGTGCCAGCAGGCCTCAGAGGTCGGGAGAGACCCAGTACTTC. Its protein product is CASRPQRSGETQYF.